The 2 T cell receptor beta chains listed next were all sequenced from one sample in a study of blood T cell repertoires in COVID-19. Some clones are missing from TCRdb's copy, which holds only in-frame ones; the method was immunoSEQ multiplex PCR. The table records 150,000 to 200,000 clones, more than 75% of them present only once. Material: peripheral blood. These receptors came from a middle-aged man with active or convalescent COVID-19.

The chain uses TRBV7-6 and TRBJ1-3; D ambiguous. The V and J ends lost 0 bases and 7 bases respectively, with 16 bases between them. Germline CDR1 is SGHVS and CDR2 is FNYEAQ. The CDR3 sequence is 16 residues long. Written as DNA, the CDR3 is TGTGCCAGCAGCTTAGCGACGCAGACTATTGGGAACACCATATATTTT. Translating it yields CASSLATQTIGNTIYF.

In DNA form, the CDR3 reads TGCGCCAGCAGCCAAGTTCGCTATGAGGGTCCCTCTGGAAACACCATATATTTT. Its protein product is CASSQVRYEGPSGNTIYF. This chain uses TRBV4-1 with TRBJ1-3; D unclear. The length of the CDR3 is 18 residues. Germline V gene sequence: CDR1 MGHRA, CDR2 YSYEKL. Trimming took off 1 base at V and 0 bases at J, with 16 bases between the two ends.